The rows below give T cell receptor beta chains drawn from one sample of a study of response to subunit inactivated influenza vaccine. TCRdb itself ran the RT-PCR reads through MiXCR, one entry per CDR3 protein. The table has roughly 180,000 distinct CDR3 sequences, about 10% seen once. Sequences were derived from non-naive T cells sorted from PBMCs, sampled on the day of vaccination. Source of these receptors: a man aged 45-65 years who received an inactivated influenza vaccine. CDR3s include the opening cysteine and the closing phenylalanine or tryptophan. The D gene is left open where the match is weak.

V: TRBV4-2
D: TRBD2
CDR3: CASSRGGEVYEQYF

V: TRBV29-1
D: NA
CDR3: CSGGSGLSADEQFF

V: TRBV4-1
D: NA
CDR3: CASSQDREGGFATNEKLFF

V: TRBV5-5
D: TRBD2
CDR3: CASVLRWASGRVADTQYF

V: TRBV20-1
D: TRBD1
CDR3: CSARRTGRSGELFF

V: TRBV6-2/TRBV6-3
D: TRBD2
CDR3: CASSYSGGSYNEQFF

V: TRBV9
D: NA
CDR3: CASSVSGNNSPLHF

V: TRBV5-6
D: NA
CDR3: CASSLGGANYEQYF

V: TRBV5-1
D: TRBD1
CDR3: CASVDAGQEYNEQFF

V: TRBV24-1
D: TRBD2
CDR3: CATSDPTPSGGATDTQYF

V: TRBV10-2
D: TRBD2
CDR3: CASSEWAGGPYEQYF

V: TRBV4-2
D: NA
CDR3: CASSQVPSGGEQYF

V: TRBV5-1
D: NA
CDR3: CASNQGSPGANVLTF

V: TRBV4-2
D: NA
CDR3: CASSQVKGTRSPLHF

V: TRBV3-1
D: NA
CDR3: CASSQAAGLSYEQYF

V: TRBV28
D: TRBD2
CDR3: CASQTSGLSSYEQYF

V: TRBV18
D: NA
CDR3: CASSPVTEAYEQYF

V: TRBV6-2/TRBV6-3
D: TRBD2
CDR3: CASSYSRTSHTQYF

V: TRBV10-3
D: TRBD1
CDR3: CATRTGGVGYTF

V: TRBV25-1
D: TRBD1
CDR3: CASSEPGTGELEQYF

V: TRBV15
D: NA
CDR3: CATSRDTGPGEQFF

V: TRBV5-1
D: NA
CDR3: CASSLNGRTDTQYF

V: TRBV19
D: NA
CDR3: CASSGTVGGYTF

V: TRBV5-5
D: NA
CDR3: CASSPYRVTTGANVLTF

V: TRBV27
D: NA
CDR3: CASSSRPPIQNQPQHF